Listed below are T cell receptor beta chains from one sample, sequenced in a study of T cells in localized non-small cell lung cancer. Assay used: immunoSEQ multiplex PCR; TCRdb lists only in-frame clones, some missing. This table has roughly 9,000 clones, roughly 91% appearing once. Sequenced material: peripheral blood, taken before any cancer treatment. The receptors derive from a female donor of 60 years or more with stage II squamous cell lung carcinoma. CDR3s include the opening cysteine and the closing phenylalanine or tryptophan. D genes are given only for firm matches. Clone size is not always given. Where it is, it says once, few, many or a class for expanded clones.

cdr3_aa cdr3_nt clone_size j_call d_call v_call
CASSSAGTGRNQPQHF TGTGCCAGCAGCTCGGCCGGGACAGGACGTAATCAGCCCCAGCATTTT - TRBJ1-5 TRBD1 TRBV28
CASSPRTLSYYGYTF TGTGCCAGCAGCCCCCGGACACTTTCTTACTATGGCTACACCTTC - TRBJ1-2 - TRBV12-1
CSAIGTSTGQPQHF TGCAGCGCCATAGGGACATCAACTGGCCAGCCCCAGCATTTT once TRBJ1-5 - TRBV29-1
CASTRLGTGNNEQFF TGTGCCAGCACCCGCCTCGGGACAGGGAACAATGAGCAGTTCTTC - TRBJ2-1 TRBD1 TRBV5-8
CAISPGLAREQYF TGTGCCATCAGTCCGGGACTAGCGCGAGAGCAGTACTTC once TRBJ2-7 TRBD2 TRBV10-3
CASSTEGRQTTSYEQYF TGTGCCAGCAGCACGGAGGGGCGGCAGACAACTTCCTACGAGCAGTACTTC - TRBJ2-7 - TRBV11-3
CASRSPQQTGVFDQPQHF TGTGCCAGTAGAAGCCCCCAGCAAACAGGGGTTTTCGATCAGCCCCAGCATTTT - TRBJ1-5 TRBD1 TRBV19
CASSDFSGTSDTQYF TGTGCCAGCAGTGACTTTAGCGGGACTTCAGATACGCAGTATTTT - TRBJ2-3 TRBD2 TRBV6-5
CASSINRPSAEAFF TGTGCCAGTAGTATAAACAGACCTTCGGCTGAAGCTTTCTTT - TRBJ1-1 - TRBV19
CATSGTSGSWYEQYF TGTGCCACCAGCGGTACTAGCGGGAGTTGGTACGAGCAGTACTTC - TRBJ2-7 TRBD2 TRBV15
CASSPPGGLTEAFF TGTGCCAGCTCACCACCTGGGGGGCTGACTGAAGCTTTCTTT - TRBJ1-1 - TRBV18
CASSRGSSYNEQFF TGTGCCAGCAGTAGGGGATCCTCCTACAATGAGCAGTTCTTC - TRBJ2-1 - TRBV7-9
CASSFQSGQINEKLFF TGTGCCAGCAGCTTTCAATCGGGACAGATTAATGAAAAACTGTTTTTT - TRBJ1-4 TRBD1 TRBV5-5
CASSFSDSRTDTQYF TGTGCCAGCAGCTTTTCGGACAGTCGCACAGATACGCAGTATTTT - TRBJ2-3 - TRBV5-5
CASSLSSNQPQHF TGTGCCAGCAGCTTGTCGAGCAATCAGCCCCAGCATTTT - TRBJ1-5 - TRBV5-5
CSAKERSEAFF TGCAGTGCAAAGGAGAGGTCTGAAGCTTTCTTT - TRBJ1-1 - TRBV20-1
CASSLPAGELFF TGTGCCAGCAGCTTACCCGCCGGGGAGCTGTTTTTT - TRBJ2-2 - TRBV11-2
CASSPNGYGYTF TGTGCCAGCAGCCCCAATGGGTATGGCTACACCTTC - TRBJ1-2 - TRBV7-9
CASSQQGNEQFF TGTGCCAGCAGCCAACAGGGTAATGAGCAGTTCTTC - TRBJ2-1 - TRBV4-2
CASSLVRTSGRAYEQYF TGTGCCAGCAGCTTAGTACGGACTAGCGGGAGGGCCTACGAGCAGTACTTC - TRBJ2-7 TRBD2 TRBV11-2
CASSVLAGGNEQYF TGTGCCAGTAGTGTACTAGCGGGAGGCAACGAGCAGTACTTC once TRBJ2-7 TRBD2 TRBV19
CASSFRTGANSPLHF TGTGCCAGCAGCTTCAGGACAGGGGCGAATTCACCCCTCCACTTT - TRBJ1-6 TRBD1 TRBV9
CASSQKGMGNQPQHF TGTGCCAGCAGCCAAAAGGGAATGGGCAATCAGCCCCAGCATTTT - TRBJ1-5 - TRBV4-2
CASRPGTSGNNEQFF TGTGCCAGCAGACCCGGGACTAGCGGCAACAATGAGCAGTTCTTC once TRBJ2-1 TRBD2 TRBV28
CASSFAYGAEDNEQFF TGTGCCAGCAGCTTTGCCTATGGGGCGGAGGACAATGAGCAGTTCTTC - TRBJ2-1 - TRBV11-1
CASSLALTSRGETQYF TGTGCCAGCAGCTTAGCCCTGACATCGCGAGGGGAGACCCAGTACTTC - TRBJ2-5 - TRBV7-9
CASKRGLNTGELFF TGTGCCAGCAAAAGGGGGCTGAACACCGGGGAGCTGTTTTTT few TRBJ2-2 TRBD1 TRBV6-4
CASSPAGYSYNEQFF TGTGCCAGCTCACCTGCAGGGTACTCCTACAATGAGCAGTTCTTC - TRBJ2-1 - TRBV18
CASSGGSSQETQYF TGCGCCAGCAGCGGGGGGAGCAGCCAAGAGACCCAGTACTTC few TRBJ2-5 - TRBV5-1
CASSFSGSAYEQYF TGCGCCAGCAGCTTTTCGGGAAGCGCCTACGAGCAGTACTTC - TRBJ2-7 - TRBV5-1
CASSQGQISNQPQHF TGTGCCAGCAGCCAGGGACAGATTAGCAATCAGCCCCAGCATTTT few TRBJ1-5 TRBD1 TRBV28
CASSPDRGGYYGYTF TGTGCCAGTAGTCCGGACAGGGGGGGTTACTATGGCTACACCTTC - TRBJ1-2 TRBD1 TRBV19
CASMRVRGGRADTGELFF TGTGCCAGTATGCGGGTGCGTGGCGGGAGGGCCGACACCGGGGAGCTGTTTTTT - TRBJ2-2 TRBD2 TRBV19